This note documents a single T cell receptor beta chain sequence. The antigen remains undetermined. The sample belongs to a study of PD-1 blockade in classical Hodgkin lymphoma. Notes on the study in general: Differences between repertoires have undefined causes, possibly disease activity or prior therapy. While CD8+ TCR diversity did not rise significantly by C4D1, CD4+ TCR diversity did.

Profiled with immunoSEQ multiplex PCR; TCRdb holds only in-frame clones, not every one. The sample lists some 95,000 clones, less than 95% seen once, with under 3% in the top ten. Time point noted: cycle 4 day 1 (C4D1), after less than 7 weeks of nivolumab. Patients all relapsed after autologous stem cell transplantation, and there was variation in brentuximab vedotin exposure. Trimming removed 2 bases at V and 0 bases at J, with 14 bases between. Germline V gives CDR1 MNHNY, CDR2 SVGAGI (reference sequence). The CDR3 sequence is 16 residues long. The gene calls are TRBV6-6 and TRBJ2-7; D may match TRBD1 or TRBD2 (5 bases each). The source material was peripheral blood mononuclear cells (PBMCs), sampled before the fourth cycle of nivolumab. The source of this sequence is a human donor with classical Hodgkin lymphoma. For the CDR3, the DNA is TGTGCCAGCAGTTACGGGGGTTTGAAGAGCTCCTACGAGCAGTACTTC. Residues: CASSYGGLKSSYEQYF.